These T cell receptor beta chains were read from a single sample in a study of cytomegalovirus exposure and HLA in healthy donors. Sequencing used immunoSEQ multiplex PCR; TCRdb keeps in-frame clones, though not all of them. The sample includes around 300,000 clones, roughly 86% of them seen just once. The specimen sequenced was PBMCs. The source is a young man in good health and CMV-seronegative. Both conserved end residues are part of each CDR3. The D gene is left open where the match is weak. A row's size may be missing; if present it is once, few, many or a size class.

j_gene: TRBJ2-3; d_gene: TRBD2; abundance: -; v_gene: TRBV7-2; CDR3aa: CASSLHSGGANTDTQYF; CDR3nt: TGTGCCAGCAGCTTACATAGCGGGGGGGCCAATACAGATACGCAGTATTTT
j_gene: TRBJ2-4; d_gene: -; abundance: -; v_gene: TRBV15; CDR3aa: CATSGASAKNIQYF; CDR3nt: TGTGCCACCAGTGGGGCCTCAGCCAAAAACATTCAGTACTTC
j_gene: TRBJ2-7; d_gene: -; abundance: few; v_gene: TRBV15; CDR3aa: CATSSRGYEQYF; CDR3nt: TGTGCCACCAGCAGCAGGGGCTACGAGCAGTACTTC
j_gene: TRBJ2-1; d_gene: -; abundance: -; v_gene: TRBV7-2; CDR3aa: CASSRRDGYYNEQFF; CDR3nt: TGTGCCAGCAGCAGGCGGGACGGCTACTACAATGAGCAGTTCTTC
j_gene: TRBJ2-5; d_gene: -; abundance: few; v_gene: TRBV27; CDR3aa: CASSLSRRVGETQYF; CDR3nt: TGTGCCAGCAGTTTATCGAGGAGGGTCGGAGAGACCCAGTACTTC
j_gene: TRBJ1-2; d_gene: -; abundance: -; v_gene: TRBV9; CDR3aa: CASSADGQSYGYTF; CDR3nt: TGTGCCAGCAGCGCCGACGGACAGAGCTATGGCTACACCTTC
j_gene: TRBJ2-7; d_gene: -; abundance: -; v_gene: TRBV5-1; CDR3aa: CASSLVGGRNDEQYF; CDR3nt: TGCGCCAGCAGCTTGGTAGGGGGAAGGAACGACGAGCAGTACTTC
j_gene: TRBJ1-1; d_gene: TRBD1; abundance: -; v_gene: TRBV5-1; CDR3aa: CASSLVGTGASNTEAFF; CDR3nt: TGCGCCAGCAGCTTGGTTGGGACAGGGGCTTCGAACACTGAAGCTTTCTTT
j_gene: TRBJ2-7; d_gene: -; abundance: -; v_gene: TRBV27; CDR3aa: CASSSGIFYEQYF; CDR3nt: TGTGCCAGCAGTTCCGGGATATTCTACGAGCAGTACTTC
j_gene: TRBJ2-3; d_gene: -; abundance: -; v_gene: TRBV7-9; CDR3aa: CASSSRGLFTDTQYF; CDR3nt: TGTGCCAGCAGCTCCCGGGGTCTTTTCACAGATACGCAGTATTTT
j_gene: TRBJ2-2; d_gene: TRBD2; abundance: -; v_gene: TRBV27; CDR3aa: CASRLSGGVDTGELFF; CDR3nt: TGTGCCAGCAGATTGAGCGGGGGGGTCGACACCGGGGAGCTGTTTTTT
j_gene: TRBJ2-4; d_gene: TRBD2; abundance: -; v_gene: TRBV7-2; CDR3aa: CASSLITSGGNIQYF; CDR3nt: TGTGCCAGCAGCTTAATAACTAGCGGGGGAAACATTCAGTACTTC
j_gene: TRBJ2-7; d_gene: -; abundance: -; v_gene: TRBV5-4; CDR3aa: CASSLELKKTQYF; CDR3nt: TGTGCCAGCAGCTTGGAACTGAAGAAAACTCAGTACTTC
j_gene: TRBJ2-1; d_gene: -; abundance: -; v_gene: TRBV10-3; CDR3aa: CAISVRQEDNEQFF; CDR3nt: TGTGCCATCAGTGTTCGTCAGGAGGACAATGAGCAGTTCTTC
j_gene: TRBJ1-1; d_gene: -; abundance: -; v_gene: TRBV10-2; CDR3aa: CASTTGYPLRNTEAFF; CDR3nt: TGCGCCAGCACTACGGGGTACCCCCTGCGCAACACTGAAGCTTTCTTT
j_gene: TRBJ2-5; d_gene: -; abundance: -; v_gene: TRBV7-6; CDR3aa: CASSLARGSSYQETQYF; CDR3nt: TGTGCCAGCAGCTTAGCCAGGGGCTCCTCGTACCAAGAGACCCAGTACTTC
j_gene: TRBJ2-7; d_gene: TRBD1; abundance: -; v_gene: TRBV6-5; CDR3aa: CASSYSIRGHDEQYF; CDR3nt: TGTGCCAGCAGTTACTCGATCAGGGGGCACGACGAGCAGTACTTC
j_gene: TRBJ2-2; d_gene: -; abundance: -; v_gene: TRBV5-4; CDR3aa: CASSLVYGGTGELFF; CDR3nt: TGTGCCAGCAGCTTGGTCTATGGGGGGACCGGGGAGCTGTTTTTT
j_gene: TRBJ2-7; d_gene: -; abundance: -; v_gene: TRBV7-9; CDR3aa: CASSSRDTPSYEQYF; CDR3nt: TGTGCCAGCAGCAGCCGGGACACTCCATCTTACGAGCAGTACTTC
j_gene: TRBJ2-7; d_gene: -; abundance: -; v_gene: TRBV7-2; CDR3aa: CASSLGTAQHEQYF; CDR3nt: TGTGCCAGCAGCTTAGGGACAGCCCAGCACGAGCAGTACTTC
j_gene: TRBJ1-2; d_gene: TRBD1; abundance: -; v_gene: TRBV4-3; CDR3aa: CASSQRITGGGGYTF; CDR3nt: TGCGCCAGCAGCCAGAGAATCACAGGGGGCGGGGGCTACACCTTC
j_gene: TRBJ1-1; d_gene: TRBD1; abundance: -; v_gene: TRBV7-9; CDR3aa: CASSSHPTLQGEDTEAFF; CDR3nt: TGTGCCAGCAGCTCCCATCCGACTCTACAGGGGGAGGACACTGAAGCTTTCTTT
j_gene: TRBJ2-2; d_gene: TRBD2; abundance: -; v_gene: TRBV5-1; CDR3aa: CASGGANTGELFF; CDR3nt: TGCGCCAGCGGGGGGGCGAACACCGGGGAGCTGTTTTTT
j_gene: TRBJ2-2; d_gene: -; abundance: -; v_gene: TRBV6-1; CDR3aa: CASSEVAGFTPGELFF; CDR3nt: TGTGCCAGCAGTGAAGTGGCAGGGTTTACCCCCGGGGAGCTGTTTTTT
j_gene: TRBJ1-3; d_gene: -; abundance: -; v_gene: TRBV2; CDR3aa: CASSEWGLGSGNTIYF; CDR3nt: TGTGCCAGCAGTGAATGGGGCCTCGGCTCTGGAAACACCATATATTTT
j_gene: TRBJ1-1; d_gene: TRBD1; abundance: -; v_gene: TRBV25-1; CDR3aa: CASTDRTEAFF; CDR3nt: TGTGCCAGCACGGACAGGACCGAAGCTTTCTTT
j_gene: TRBJ2-5; d_gene: -; abundance: -; v_gene: TRBV9; CDR3aa: CASSVGGQAQETQYF; CDR3nt: TGTGCCAGCAGCGTAGGGGGGCAGGCCCAAGAGACCCAGTACTTC
j_gene: TRBJ1-1; d_gene: TRBD1; abundance: -; v_gene: TRBV2; CDR3aa: CASKGQKYTEAFF; CDR3nt: TGTGCCAGCAAGGGACAGAAGTACACTGAAGCTTTCTTT
j_gene: TRBJ1-5; d_gene: TRBD1; abundance: once; v_gene: TRBV10-3; CDR3aa: CAISPGQGTQPQHF; CDR3nt: TGTGCCATCAGTCCGGGACAGGGGACTCAGCCCCAGCATTTT
j_gene: TRBJ2-7; d_gene: -; abundance: -; v_gene: TRBV7-6; CDR3aa: CASSLGQGSTYEQYF; CDR3nt: TGTGCCAGCAGCTTAGGGCAGGGGAGTACCTACGAGCAGTACTTC
j_gene: TRBJ2-7; d_gene: TRBD1; abundance: -; v_gene: TRBV7-9; CDR3aa: CASSAPAGQGAYEQYF; CDR3nt: TGTGCCAGCAGCGCCCCTGCGGGACAGGGAGCCTACGAGCAGTACTTC
j_gene: TRBJ1-5; d_gene: TRBD1; abundance: -; v_gene: TRBV12-5; CDR3aa: CASAPDRGQVYNQPQHF; CDR3nt: TGTGCTAGTGCCCCGGACAGGGGACAGGTCTACAATCAGCCCCAGCATTTT
j_gene: TRBJ1-1; d_gene: TRBD1; abundance: once; v_gene: TRBV6-1; CDR3aa: CASSKDRGSAEAFF; CDR3nt: TGTGCCAGCAGTAAGGACAGGGGTTCCGCTGAAGCTTTCTTT
j_gene: TRBJ2-7; d_gene: -; abundance: -; v_gene: TRBV5-4; CDR3aa: CASRPDGAYEQYF; CDR3nt: TGTGCCAGCAGACCGGACGGGGCCTACGAGCAGTACTTC
j_gene: TRBJ1-4; d_gene: TRBD1; abundance: once; v_gene: TRBV5-1; CDR3aa: CASSISRDRDNEKLFF; CDR3nt: TGCGCCAGCAGCATCTCCCGGGACAGGGACAATGAAAAACTGTTTTTT
j_gene: TRBJ1-6; d_gene: -; abundance: few; v_gene: TRBV30; CDR3aa: CAWSTPTTDRKHSPLHF; CDR3nt: TGTGCCTGGAGTACCCCCACTACAGACAGGAAACATTCACCCCTCCACTTT
j_gene: TRBJ1-1; d_gene: TRBD1; abundance: -; v_gene: TRBV5-6; CDR3aa: CASSLVGQGAGTEAFF; CDR3nt: TGTGCCAGCAGCTTGGTAGGGCAGGGGGCAGGCACTGAAGCTTTCTTT
j_gene: TRBJ2-7; d_gene: -; abundance: once; v_gene: TRBV5-6; CDR3aa: CASSLDIGNEQYF; CDR3nt: TGTGCCAGCAGCTTGGATATCGGGAACGAGCAGTACTTC
j_gene: TRBJ2-7; d_gene: TRBD1; abundance: -; v_gene: TRBV19; CDR3aa: CASSRAGTGGYEQYF; CDR3nt: TGTGCCAGTAGTCGAGCCGGGACAGGGGGCTACGAGCAGTACTTC
j_gene: TRBJ1-2; d_gene: -; abundance: -; v_gene: TRBV7-2; CDR3aa: CASSLGMQGRTYYGYTF; CDR3nt: TGTGCCAGCAGCTTAGGTATGCAGGGTCGAACCTACTATGGCTACACCTTC
j_gene: TRBJ2-5; d_gene: TRBD1; abundance: -; v_gene: TRBV7-9; CDR3aa: CASSSRDRGREETQYF; CDR3nt: TGTGCCAGCAGCTCCCGGGACAGGGGTAGGGAAGAGACCCAGTACTTC
j_gene: TRBJ1-1; d_gene: -; abundance: -; v_gene: TRBV6-5; CDR3aa: CASKYYRNTEAFF; CDR3nt: TGTGCCAGCAAATACTATCGAAACACTGAAGCTTTCTTT
j_gene: TRBJ1-1; d_gene: TRBD1; abundance: -; v_gene: TRBV27; CDR3aa: CASSLLSKQGPTEAFF; CDR3nt: TGTGCCAGCAGTTTACTATCTAAACAGGGGCCCACTGAAGCTTTCTTT
j_gene: TRBJ2-6; d_gene: -; abundance: -; v_gene: TRBV5-1; CDR3aa: CASSPPGRASGANVLTF; CDR3nt: TGCGCCAGCAGCCCCCCGGGAAGGGCGTCTGGGGCCAACGTCCTGACTTTC
j_gene: TRBJ1-5; d_gene: TRBD1; abundance: -; v_gene: TRBV10-2; CDR3aa: CASSEWGQYLDQPQHF; CDR3nt: TGCGCCAGCAGTGAGTGGGGACAGTACCTCGATCAGCCCCAGCATTTT
j_gene: TRBJ1-1; d_gene: -; abundance: once; v_gene: TRBV29-1; CDR3aa: CSVPIGGVNTEAFF; CDR3nt: TGCAGCGTCCCCATCGGGGGGGTGAACACTGAAGCTTTCTTT